This T cell receptor beta chain stems from a study of blood T cell repertoires in COVID-19. Per the authors' pipeline: Reference gene primer amplification in the assay estimated nucleated cell counts. Sequencing used immunoSEQ multiplex PCR; TCRdb keeps in-frame clones, though not all of them. The D gene and trimming were derived from the DNA, and the V and J assignments and clone size from that table. Among about 98,000 clones listed, 70% to 85% were seen once. CDR1 MNHNY and CDR2 SVGAGI come from the germline V gene (reference sequence). The germline V and J ends were trimmed by 0 bases and 0 bases, with 5 bases remaining between them. This CDR3 is 14 amino acids long.

The gene calls are TRBV6-6 and TRBJ1-2; unclear D gene. The sample taken for sequencing was peripheral blood. This sequence originates from a man aged 65 to 79 with active or convalescent COVID-19. CDR3 residues: CASSYSEANYGYTF. In nucleotides, the CDR3 is TGTGCCAGCAGTTACTCAGAGGCTAACTATGGCTACACCTTC.